This entry lists 32 T cell receptor beta chains sequenced from one sample in a study of shared clonotypes between healthy human individuals. The repertoire was sequenced with immunoSEQ multiplex PCR; TCRdb's copy has only in-frame clones and lacks some. The sample includes 1,500,000 or so clones, approximately 98.5% of them seen just once. The sequenced material came from naive CD4+ T cells sorted from blood. Regarding subset: CD45RA+ positively selected. The receptors stem from a young man in good health.

The rearrangement links TRBV5-1 to TRBJ2-3; 10 bases match TRBD2. This CDR3 spans 17 amino acids. J gave up 0 bases and V 4 bases, and 8 bases lay outside the gene matches. The germline V gene encodes CDR1 SGHRS and CDR2 YFSETQ. The DNA of the CDR3 is TGCGCCAGCAGCCCGACGGGACTAGCGATCAGCACAGATACGCAGTATTTT. This translates into CASSPTGLAISTDTQYF.

The CDR3, as DNA: TGTGCCAGCAGAGTGACTAGCGGTGCCTACGAGCAGTACTTC. Translated, it gives CASRVTSGAYEQYF. This chain joins TRBV27 and TRBJ2-7; TRBD2 aligns across 9 bases. The CDR3 is 14 amino acids. V gave up 6 bases and J gave up 2 bases; unmatched junction bases: 5. Germline V lookup: CDR1 MNHEY, CDR2 SMNVEV (reference sequence).

This chain links TRBV4-1 with TRBJ2-2; possible D gene TRBD2, 6 bases. V dropped 4 bases and J dropped 0 bases, with 18 bases sitting between them. There are 18 residues in the CDR3. From germline, CDR1 is MGHRA and CDR2 YSYEKL. CDR3: CASSRTDLSGANTGELFF. CDR3 bases: TGCGCCAGCAGCCGTACCGACCTTAGCGGCGCGAACACCGGGGAGCTGTTTTTT.

CDR3 in amino acids: CAINEGPTSQETQYF. CDR3 DNA sequence: TGTGCCATCAATGAAGGGCCTACTTCCCAAGAGACCCAGTACTTC. The rearrangement uses TRBV10-3 and TRBJ2-5; D not resolved. V lost 7 bases to trimming and J lost 1 base, with 16 bases between them. Germline CDR1 is ENHRY and CDR2 is SYGVKD. This CDR3 has 15 residues.

The J gene is TRBJ2-7, the V gene TRBV19, with 11 bases identical to TRBD2. V was pared by 0 bases and J by 6 bases, with 13 bases of the junction left unmatched. The germline gives CDR1 LNHDA, CDR2 SQIVND (reference sequence). CDR3 length equals 18 residues. CDR3 protein: CASSIEPPFTSGRSEQYF. As DNA, the CDR3 is TGTGCCAGTAGTATAGAGCCCCCCTTCACTAGCGGGAGAAGCGAGCAGTACTTC.

The chain couples TRBV2 to TRBJ2-7; 12 bases line up with TRBD2. From germline, CDR1 is SNHLY and CDR2 FYNNEI. The CDR3 spans 14 residues. V shed 5 bases and J 5 bases; nucleotides not matched to a gene: 4. The CDR3 nucleotides are TGTGCCAGCAGTCAACTAGCGGGAGGCAACGAGCAGTACTTC. Translated, it gives CASSQLAGGNEQYF.

About this clone: The sample holds other DNA sequences that translate to the same CDR3. The chain carries TRBV9 and TRBJ2-7; D is uncertain. The CDR3 runs 14 residues. Germline CDR1 is SGDLS and CDR2 is YYNGEE. Trimming took 2 bases from V and 0 from J, leaving 9 bases between them. CDR3 nucleotides: TGTGCCAGCAGCGTTGACTCGAGCTCCTACGAGCAGTACTTC. It specifies CASSVDSSSYEQYF.

As regards this clone: The identical CDR3 is also encoded by other nucleotide sequences in the sample. This sequence joins TRBV18 and TRBJ2-4, with 8 positions matching TRBD1. Germline values: CDR1 KGHSH, CDR2 LQKENI. The V and J ends lost 2 bases and 0 bases, in that order; junction bases with no gene match: 3. The CDR3 runs to 16 residues. The CDR3: CASSPRDRIAKNIQYF. The CDR3 bases are TGTGCCAGCTCACCAAGGGACAGGATAGCCAAAAACATTCAGTACTTC.

The V gene is TRBV2, the J gene TRBJ2-1, with D perhaps TRBD2 (5 bases). CDR1 and CDR2 (germline): SNHLY, FYNNEI. The V end was cut by 4 bases, the J end by 2 bases, with 12 bases between. CDR3 length: 15 amino acids. The CDR3 loop reads CASSVGSDPYNEQFF. Here the CDR3 DNA reads TGTGCCAGCAGTGTAGGTAGCGACCCCTACAATGAGCAGTTCTTC.

V is TRBV5-4 and J is TRBJ1-1; D might be TRBD1 (5 bases). This CDR3 is built from 17 residues. With 4 bases removed from V and 4 bases from J, the gap between germline ends came to 23 bases. CDR1 SGHNT and CDR2 YYREEE come from the germline V gene (reference sequence). The CDR3 loop is CASSPDPLRASSTEAFF. In nucleotides, the CDR3 is TGTGCCAGCAGCCCGGACCCCCTCAGGGCGTCCAGCACTGAAGCTTTCTTT.

Written as DNA, the CDR3 is TGTGCCAGCAGCCTGGCTCTTGGACTAGCGGGAACTAAGCAGTACTTC. The encoded protein is CASSLALGLAGTKQYF. J is TRBJ2-7 and V is TRBV5-6, with TRBD2 matching 12 bases. Germline V gene sequence: CDR1 SGHDT, CDR2 YYEEEE. V shed 4 bases, J shed 8 bases, and the junction held 13 bases outside the gene matches. The CDR3 has 16 amino acids.

The chain employs TRBV27 and TRBJ2-7, with D possibly TRBD2 on 6 matching bases. V shed 4 bases and J shed 7 bases, with 17 bases lying between them. The CDR3 contains 14 residues. Germline V gene sequence: CDR1 MNHEY, CDR2 SMNVEV (reference sequence). DNA for the CDR3: TGTGCCAGCAGTTCGGGGGTTTCGGTGGGGGAGCAGTACTTC. Its protein is CASSSGVSVGEQYF.

This sequence joins TRBV7-9 and TRBJ2-1; the match to TRBD1 covers 8 bases. The CDR3 length is 13 residues. The germline V gene encodes CDR1 SEHNR and CDR2 FQNEAQ (reference sequence). J gave up 9 bases and V 11 bases, and 12 bases lay outside the gene matches. CDR3 bases: TGTGCCTCGACAGGGGCGATAGTCCCTGAGCAGTTCTTC. Translated, it gives CASTGAIVPEQFF.

This clone was recorded once. The rearrangement uses TRBV18 and TRBJ2-3, with TRBD2 matching 13 bases. This CDR3 is built from 18 residues. Germline V lookup: CDR1 KGHSH, CDR2 LQKENI. The V and J ends lost 3 bases and 0 bases, in that order; junction bases with no gene match: 6. CDR3 DNA sequence: TGTGCCAGCTCACCCTTACTAGCGGGAGGGCCAAGCACAGATACGCAGTATTTT. Residues: CASSPLLAGGPSTDTQYF.

The V and J genes are TRBV11-2 and TRBJ2-2; 7 bases align to TRBD1. The CDR3 covers 18 residues. V was pared by 5 bases and J by 2 bases, with 14 bases of the junction left unmatched. CDR1 is SGHAT, CDR2 FQNNGV, per germline. The CDR3 nucleotides are TGTGCCAGCAGCACCCGGGACAGAAAATGGATCAACACCGGGGAGCTGTTTTTT. This encodes CASSTRDRKWINTGELFF.

This rearrangement joins TRBV7-8 to TRBJ2-2; tentative D call: TRBD2 (5 bases). V shed 5 bases and J shed 2 bases, with 9 bases lying between them. The V gene's germline CDR1 is SGHVS and CDR2 FQNEAQ. This CDR3 has 14 residues. The CDR3 loop is CASSPGLNTGELFF. DNA for the CDR3: TGTGCCAGCAGCCCCGGACTCAACACCGGGGAGCTGTTTTTT.

This chain connects TRBV10-3 to TRBJ2-3; D unclear. This CDR3 is built from 15 residues. Germline CDR1 reads ENHRY; CDR2 reads SYGVKD. The V and J ends lost 3 bases and 0 bases respectively, with 10 bases between them. The CDR3 loop is CAISDRVSSTDTQYF. The CDR3 nucleotides are TGTGCCATCAGTGATCGTGTCTCTAGCACAGATACGCAGTATTTT.

The chain links TRBV5-6 to TRBJ2-7, with a tentative D call TRBD1 (5 bases). V was shortened by 4 bases and J by 2 bases, with 16 bases between the two germline ends. Germline loops: CDR1 SGHDT, CDR2 YYEEEE. The CDR3 runs to 15 residues. This chain's CDR3 is CASSRLQDGAYEQYF. The CDR3 nucleotides are TGTGCCAGCAGCCGGTTACAGGATGGGGCCTACGAGCAGTACTTC.

The CDR3, as DNA: TGCGCCAGCAGGGTTGGGGTCCAAGAGACCCAGTACTTC. Residues: CASRVGVQETQYF. The chain uses TRBV5-1 and TRBJ2-5; D is unresolved. V was cut by 5 bases and J by 1 base, with 9 bases left in between. Germline V gives CDR1 SGHRS, CDR2 YFSETQ. This CDR3 contains 13 residues.

The rearrangement links TRBV12-5 to TRBJ1-2; no reliable D call. CDR3 length: 15 amino acids. Between the trimmed V and J ends, which lost 5 bases and 7 bases, there was a span of 20 bases. Germline V gives CDR1 LGHNT, CDR2 FRNRAP. The CDR3 DNA is TGTGCTAGTGGTACCAGCAAGAGGGTCTTTGGTGGCTACACCTTC. This translates into CASGTSKRVFGGYTF. Using reference TRBV12-5 and TRBJ1-2 for the parts outside the CDR3, the full variable domain is DARVTQTPRHKVTEMGQEVTMRCQPILGHNTVFWYRQTMMQGLELLAYFRNRAPLDDSGMPKDRFSAEMPDATLATLKIQPSEPRDSAVYFCASGTSKRVFGGYTFGSGTRLTVV.

The chain carries TRBV20-1 and TRBJ1-2; a possible D gene is TRBD1 (5 bases). V gave up 6 bases and J gave up 6 bases, with 11 bases separating them. The CDR3 is 11 amino acids. Germline V lookup: CDR1 DFQATT, CDR2 SNEGSKA (reference sequence). CDR3 residues: CSALTGDGYTF. Here the CDR3 DNA reads TGCAGTGCGCTTACGGGGGATGGCTACACCTTC.

The chain uses TRBV5-1 and TRBJ2-3; TRBD2 aligns across 7 bases. V lost 0 bases, J lost 4 bases, and 8 bases stayed unmatched. From germline, CDR1 is SGHRS and CDR2 YFSETQ. The CDR3 spans 16 residues. CDR3 DNA sequence: TGCGCCAGCAGCTTGGGAGGCGGGAGTGGGTCAGATACGCAGTATTTT. Protein sequence: CASSLGGGSGSDTQYF. Supplemented by reference TRBV5-1 and TRBJ2-3, the full variable domain reads KAGVTQTPRYLIKTRGQQVTLSCSPISGHRSVSWYQQTPGQGLQFLFEYFSETQRNKGNFPGRFSGRQFSNSRSEMNVSTLELGDSALYLCASSLGGGSGSDTQYFGPGTRLTVL.

The chain joins TRBV11-2 to TRBJ2-1; 9 positions agree with TRBD1. The CDR3 sequence is 16 residues long. Germline values: CDR1 SGHAT, CDR2 FQNNGV. V trimming: 4 bases; J trimming: 2 bases; junction bases outside the gene matches: 6. Written as DNA, the CDR3 is TGTGCCAGCAGCTCGATAACAGGGGGCCCCTACAATGAGCAGTTCTTC. This translates into CASSSITGGPYNEQFF. Together with reference TRBV11-2 and TRBJ2-1, the CDR3 gives the full variable domain: EAGVAQSPRYKIIEKRQSVAFWCNPISGHATLYWYQQILGQGPKLLIQFQNNGVVDDSQLPKDRFSAERLKGVDSTLKIQPAKLEDSAVYLCASSSITGGPYNEQFFGPGTRLTVL.

This rearrangement joins TRBV19 to TRBJ2-5; D is ambiguous. The CDR3 covers 11 residues. V lost 4 bases and J 0 bases, leaving 0 bases between the germline ends. The germline CDR1 and CDR2 sequences are LNHDA and SQIVND (reference sequence). The CDR3 bases are TGTGCCAGTAGTAACCAAGAGACCCAGTACTTC. It encodes CASSNQETQYF.

The chain joins TRBV2 to TRBJ2-2; possible D gene TRBD2, 6 bases. The germline V and J ends were trimmed by 0 bases and 7 bases, with 6 bases remaining between them. Germline assignment: CDR1 SNHLY and CDR2 FYNNEI. The CDR3 spans 13 residues. The CDR3 DNA reads as TGTGCCAGCAGTGAAGCGGAGGGCGGGGAGCTGTTTTTT. This codes for CASSEAEGGELFF.

CDR3 nucleotides: TGCAGCGTAGTAGAGGGGGACTATGGCTACACCTTC. It yields the protein CSVVEGDYGYTF. The chain recombines TRBV29-1 with TRBJ1-2; D possibly corresponds to TRBD1 (6 bases). With 6 bases removed from V and 3 bases from J, the gap between germline ends came to 11 bases. Germline CDR1 and CDR2: SQVTM and ANQGSEA. The CDR3 loop spans 12 amino acids.

The V call is TRBV9, the J call TRBJ2-5, with D hard to call. This CDR3 contains 14 residues. The germline V gene has CDR1 SGDLS and CDR2 YYNGEE. Trimming pared 0 bases from V and 1 base from J, leaving 7 bases between. The CDR3 here is CASSVVPSQETQYF. The CDR3 DNA follows: TGTGCCAGCAGCGTAGTTCCCAGCCAAGAGACCCAGTACTTC.

As concerns this clone: Different DNA sequences within this sample yield the same CDR3. The chain combines TRBV5-4 with TRBJ2-7; 8 bases map to TRBD1. Losses at the gene ends were 4 bases for V and 0 bases for J; bases not matched to a gene: 3. CDR1 SGHNT and CDR2 YYREEE come from the germline V gene (reference sequence). This CDR3 region has 14 residues. CDR3 nucleotide sequence: TGTGCCAGCAGCCTCCAGGGGGCCTCCTACGAGCAGTACTTC. Protein sequence: CASSLQGASYEQYF.

V gene TRBV5-4 combines with J gene TRBJ2-1; no firm D call. Trimming removed 0 bases at V and 3 bases at J, with 13 bases between. The CDR3 extends over 16 amino acids. Germline loops: CDR1 SGHNT, CDR2 YYREEE (reference sequence). In DNA form, the CDR3 reads TGTGCCAGCAGCTTGGCCGAACGTACGTACTACAATGAGCAGTTCTTC. Its protein product is CASSLAERTYYNEQFF.

This clone was seen just once. The genes are TRBV7-2 and TRBJ2-1, with 8 bases lining up with TRBD2. The junction had 2 bases not matched to a gene; V was cut back by 2 bases and J by 5 bases. Germline loops: CDR1 SGHTA, CDR2 FQGNSA. The CDR3 contains 14 residues. CDR3 DNA: TGTGCCAGCAGCTTAAGCGGGGGAAACAATGAGCAGTTCTTC. Translated: CASSLSGGNNEQFF.

The rearrangement uses TRBV6-1 and TRBJ2-5; D is unresolved. This CDR3 is 14 amino acids long. Trimming shortened V by 2 bases and J by 8 bases, and 15 bases separated the two germline ends. CDR1 MNHNS and CDR2 SASEGT come from the germline V gene. This chain's CDR3 is CASSEIPLSGTQYF. DNA of the CDR3: TGTGCCAGCAGTGAAATCCCCCTTTCTGGAACCCAGTACTTC.

This sequence joins TRBV18 and TRBJ2-2; D may be TRBD2 (6 bases). The ends were cut back, 0 bases at V and 10 bases at J, with 12 bases in the middle. Germline loops: CDR1 KGHSH, CDR2 LQKENI. The length of the CDR3 is 14 residues. The CDR3 DNA sequence: TGTGCCAGCTCACCACCTGCCGGGGGAGAGGAGCTGTTTTTT. Encoded protein: CASSPPAGGEELFF.